The 6 T cell receptor beta chains below were found in one sample sequenced in a study of CD8 T cells in ankylosing spondylitis. Broader study findings: A TCR beta motif of 7 to 9 highly homologous variants seemed to mark ankylosing spondylitis blood.

The antigens for these receptors are not known. MiXCR, applied by TCRdb to the 5' RACE reads, yields one record per CDR3 protein. The sample comprises more than 500,000 distinct CDR3 sequences, approximately 5.3% of which are singletons, and roughly 3.3% rests with the top ten. The sequencing sample was made of blood, either unsorted or a sorted T cell fraction (not recorded which). Receptor source: a male donor with ankylosing spondylitis.

At least ten counts were recorded for this clonotype. The chain uses TRBV7-2 and TRBJ1-2, with D possibly matching TRBD1 (5 bases). The CDR3 spans 16 residues. The germline CDR1 and CDR2 sequences are SGHTA and FQGNSA. V was trimmed by 0 bases and J by 2 bases, leaving 13 bases between them. CDR3 sequence (DNA): TGTGCCAGCAGCTTAGCATCTGGACACACAAACTATGGCTACACCTTC. Its translation is CASSLASGHTNYGYTF.

A word on this clonotype: With a much larger clone just one base away, this may be a read error. The chain joins TRBV5-1 to TRBJ2-2; 7 nucleotides agree with TRBD1. The CDR3 totals 15 residues. Germline assignment: CDR1 SGHRS and CDR2 YFSETQ. With V trimmed by 6 bases and J by 7 bases, 12 bases remained unmatched. This chain's CDR3 is CASTVNLQGHGELFF. The DNA of the CDR3 is TGCGCCAGCACCGTGAACTTACAGGGGCACGGGGAGCTGTTTTTT.

This clonotype was recorded many times. V is TRBV5-1 and J is TRBJ1-1; D might be TRBD1 (6 bases). Trimming removed 4 bases from V and 3 bases from J, with 16 bases in between. CDR1 is SGHRS, CDR2 YFSETQ, per germline. This CDR3 contains 15 residues. The CDR3 reads CASSTPQQGDTEAFF. For the CDR3, the DNA is TGCGCCAGCAGCACACCCCAACAGGGTGACACTGAAGCTTTCTTT. The variable domain in full, with the rest retrieved from reference TRBV5-1 and TRBJ1-1, is KAGVTQTPRYLIKTRGQQVTLSCSPISGHRSVSWYQQTPGQGLQFLFEYFSETQRNKGNFPGRFSGRQFSNSRSEMNVSTLELGDSALYLCASSTPQQGDTEAFFGQGTRLTVV.

This clonotype was recorded at least ten times. The rearrangement joins TRBV7-6 to TRBJ2-7, with a possible D match to TRBD1 (6 bases). This CDR3 has 18 amino acids. CDR1 is SGHVS, CDR2 FNYEAQ, per germline. Trimming stripped 5 bases from V and 4 bases from J, with 27 bases between. The DNA for the CDR3 is TGTGCCAGCAGCGGGCCGGGTCGAAACAGGGACGCTTGGTACGAGCAGTACTTC. Translating it yields CASSGPGRNRDAWYEQYF. The full variable domain, with the rest looked up from reference TRBV7-6 and TRBJ2-7, is GAGVSQSPRYKVTKRGQDVALRCDPISGHVSLYWYRQALGQGPEFLTYFNYEAQQDKSGLPNDRFSAERPEGSISTLTIQRTEQRDSAMYRCASSGPGRNRDAWYEQYFGPGTRLTVT.

This clonotype was found a few times. The CDR3 loop is CASSQATLEAFF. DNA for the CDR3: TGTGCCAGCAGCCAAGCGACTCTAGAAGCTTTCTTT. The gene calls are TRBV3-1 and TRBJ1-1; D gene ambiguous. This CDR3 comprises 12 residues. From germline, CDR1 is LGHDT and CDR2 YNNKEL (reference sequence). V lost 1 base, J lost 8 bases, and 8 bases lay in between. Together with reference TRBV3-1 and TRBJ1-1, the CDR3 gives the full variable domain: DTAVSQTPKYLVTQMGNDKSIKCEQNLGHDTMYWYKQDSKKFLKIMFSYNNKELIINETVPNRFSPKSPDKAHLNLHINSLELGDSAVYFCASSQATLEAFFGQGTRLTVV.

This clonotype has a count of ten or more. The V and J genes are TRBV7-2 and TRBJ2-7, with 9 positions matching TRBD2. After removal of 4 bases from V and 3 bases from J, the junction contained 7 bases not matched to a gene. The CDR3 loop spans 15 amino acids. Germline V CDR1 and CDR2: SGHTA, FQGNSA. DNA for the CDR3: TGTGCCAGCAGCTCCTGGACTAGCGCGGGCTACGAGCAGTACTTC. Translated, it gives CASSSWTSAGYEQYF. The entire variable domain, with the rest obtained from reference TRBV7-2 and TRBJ2-7, is as follows: GAGVSQSPSNKVTEKGKDVELRCDPISGHTALYWYRQSLGQGLEFLIYFQGNSAPDKSGLPSDRFSAERTGGSVSTLTIQRTQQEDSAVYLCASSSWTSAGYEQYFGPGTRLTVT.